The next 30 T cell receptor beta chains were all read from a single sample in a study of neoadjuvant anti-PD-1 for oral cavity cancer. Repertoires were generated with immunoSEQ multiplex PCR, while TCRdb's copy carries only in-frame clones and drops some. The sample lists over 12,000 clones, approximately 80% occurring once. The sequencing here drew on PBMCs, taken before nivolumab (anti-PD-1) treatment. Every receptor here comes from a person between 35 and 79 years old with oral cavity squamous cell carcinoma.

The genes are TRBV6-1 and TRBJ1-5, with D perhaps matching TRBD1 (6 bases). Germline CDR1 MNHNS, CDR2 SASEGT. V lost 6 bases, J lost 1 base, and 13 bases lay in between. This CDR3 is built from 15 residues. CDR3 in amino acids: CASSPTGISNQPQHF. For the CDR3, the DNA is TGTGCCAGCAGCCCAACAGGGATCAGCAATCAGCCCCAGCATTTT.

This clone was picked up a small number of times. This chain connects TRBV11-2 to TRBJ1-2, with a possible D match to TRBD1 (6 bases). The V end lost 5 bases, the J end lost 8 bases, and 12 bases lay between the germline ends. CDR1 is SGHAT, CDR2 FQNNGV, per germline. The CDR3 runs 12 residues. The CDR3 DNA reads TGTGCCAGCAGCCTAGGGGGAGGGGGCTACACCTTC. This codes for CASSLGGGGYTF.

The V and J genes are TRBV6-1 and TRBJ2-7; D is uncertain. Germline values: CDR1 MNHNS, CDR2 SASEGT. There are 13 residues in the CDR3. The V gene lost 3 bases and the J gene lost 3 bases, with 9 bases spanning the gap. CDR3 protein: CASSEGVSYEQYF. CDR3 in DNA: TGTGCCAGCAGTGAGGGTGTTAGCTACGAGCAGTACTTC.

This chain uses TRBV11-2 with TRBJ1-1, with 9 nucleotides matching TRBD1. Germline loops: CDR1 SGHAT, CDR2 FQNNGV. CDR3 length equals 14 residues. J lost 2 bases, V lost 5 bases, and 3 bases had no gene match. The CDR3 loop is CASSLGQGNTEAFF. In DNA, the CDR3 is TGTGCCAGCAGCCTGGGACAGGGTAACACTGAAGCTTTCTTT.

The chain carries TRBV5-1 and TRBJ2-7, with unresolved D. The CDR3 has 14 residues. Deletions cut 0 bases from V and 2 bases from J, with 9 bases between. Germline assignment: CDR1 SGHRS and CDR2 YFSETQ. The CDR3 bases are TGCGCCAGCAGCTTGGAAGGCCGAGCCTACGAGCAGTACTTC. It encodes CASSLEGRAYEQYF. Full variable domain (outside the CDR3, taken from reference TRBV5-1 and TRBJ2-7): KAGVTQTPRYLIKTRGQQVTLSCSPISGHRSVSWYQQTPGQGLQFLFEYFSETQRNKGNFPGRFSGRQFSNSRSEMNVSTLELGDSALYLCASSLEGRAYEQYFGPGTRLTVT.

The rearrangement joins TRBV7-2 to TRBJ2-5, with 7 bases aligning to TRBD1. In germline, CDR1 is SGHTA, CDR2 FQGNSA. This CDR3 comprises 14 residues. After removal of 6 bases from V and 1 base from J, the junction contained 5 bases not matched to a gene. The DNA of the CDR3 is TGTGCCAGCAGAGGTAACAGGGGCCAAGAGACCCAGTACTTC. It translates to CASRGNRGQETQYF.

The genes are TRBV9 and TRBJ1-5; D remains unclear. Trimming stripped 0 bases from V and 1 base from J, with 2 bases between. Germline V gene lookup returns CDR1 SGDLS and CDR2 YYNGEE. The CDR3 consists of 13 residues. CDR3 region: CASSVESNQPQHF. The CDR3 DNA sequence: TGTGCCAGCAGCGTAGAAAGCAATCAGCCCCAGCATTTT.

The V gene is TRBV9, the J gene TRBJ2-1; the D gene is possibly TRBD1 (5 bases). Trimming removed 1 base at V and 2 bases at J, with 10 bases between. Germline V gene lookup returns CDR1 SGDLS and CDR2 YYNGEE. The CDR3 totals 15 residues. CDR3 in amino acids: CASSVSGSPYNEQFF. CDR3 nucleotides: TGTGCCAGCAGCGTATCAGGGTCCCCCTACAATGAGCAGTTCTTC.

J is TRBJ2-7 and V is TRBV19; D perhaps matches TRBD1 (6 bases). V lost 1 base to trimming and J lost 0 bases, with 10 bases between them. The germline CDR1 and CDR2 sequences are LNHDA and SQIVND (reference sequence). The CDR3 is made up of 15 amino acids. The CDR3, as DNA: TGTGCCAGTAGTATAGGACAGGCGTTCTCCTACGAGCAGTACTTC. It translates to CASSIGQAFSYEQYF.

V and J are TRBV15 and TRBJ2-5; the D gene could be TRBD1 or TRBD2 (5 bases each). CDR1 is LNHNV, CDR2 YYDKDF, per germline (reference sequence). The CDR3 totals 16 residues. Trimming pared 4 bases from V and 2 bases from J, leaving 17 bases between. CDR3 bases: TGTGCCACCAGCAATACCGGGACGCTTATTCAAGAGACCCAGTACTTC. Protein sequence: CATSNTGTLIQETQYF.

This clone appeared once. The chain employs TRBV19 and TRBJ1-5; D not resolved. Germline V lookup: CDR1 LNHDA, CDR2 SQIVND (reference sequence). V lost 0 bases to trimming and J lost 3 bases, with 9 bases between them. The CDR3 has 15 amino acids. The CDR3 DNA follows: TGTGCCAGTAGTATAGACGGCAATGACAATCAGCCCCAGCATTTT. Translated, it gives CASSIDGNDNQPQHF.

This clone has just a few counts. The chain joins TRBV5-4 to TRBJ2-2; 7 bases line up with TRBD2. In germline, CDR1 is SGHNT, CDR2 YYREEE (reference sequence). This CDR3 contains 18 residues. The V and J ends lost 3 bases and 5 bases, in that order; junction bases with no gene match: 16. CDR3 protein: CASSSGSPAGVGTGELFF. The DNA for the CDR3 is TGTGCCAGCAGCTCCGGGTCACCGGCGGGAGTGGGGACCGGGGAGCTGTTTTTT.

The gene calls are TRBV29-1 and TRBJ2-7, with a possible D match to TRBD1 (6 bases). With 5 bases removed from V and 3 bases from J, the gap between germline ends came to 11 bases. Germline V CDR1 and CDR2: SQVTM, ANQGSEA. The CDR3 loop spans 12 amino acids. In DNA, the CDR3 is TGCAGCGTTACGGCAGGGGTCTACGAGCAGTACTTC. This encodes CSVTAGVYEQYF.

There are a few counts of this clone. V is TRBV15 and J is TRBJ2-7, with D maybe TRBD2 (5 bases). Trimming stripped 4 bases from V and 7 bases from J, with 14 bases between. The CDR3 is 13 amino acids. The V gene's germline CDR1 is LNHNV and CDR2 YYDKDF (reference sequence). The CDR3 DNA is TGTGCCACCAGCACAGGTAACCCGGGAGAGCAGTACTTC. It translates to CATSTGNPGEQYF.

This clone occurred once. The CDR3 DNA is TGTGCCAGCAGTGAAGAAGTCAGGGGCTCTGATACTGTTTTCGGCTACACCTTC. Translation: CASSEEVRGSDTVFGYTF. The chain has TRBV6-1 and TRBJ1-2; the D gene is possibly TRBD1 (6 bases). Germline V gene lookup returns CDR1 MNHNS and CDR2 SASEGT. V lost 1 base, J lost 8 bases, and 26 bases lay in between. The CDR3 sequence is 18 residues long.

This chain links TRBV11-2 with TRBJ2-1; no definite D call. The V gene's germline CDR1 is SGHAT and CDR2 FQNNGV. Trimming left V 3 bases short and J 9 bases short, with 12 bases between. The CDR3 has 13 residues. CDR3 residues: CASSLEIGAEQFF. The CDR3 DNA is TGTGCCAGCAGCTTGGAGATAGGCGCTGAGCAGTTCTTC.

V usage is TRBV28 and J usage is TRBJ1-1; D is unclear. Germline V gene data show CDR1 as MDHEN and CDR2 as SYDVKM. The CDR3 length is 11 residues. The V end lost 6 bases, the J end lost 1 base, and 3 bases lay between the germline ends. CDR3 DNA: TGTGCCAGCAGGGGGAACACTGAAGCTTTCTTT. This encodes CASRGNTEAFF.

This clone was counted a single time. No conserved phenylalanine or tryptophan ends this CDR3, so it is likely a read error. The gene calls are TRBV29-1 and TRBJ2-7; 10 bases are a match to TRBD1. This CDR3 comprises 14 residues. The germline V gene encodes CDR1 SQVTM and CDR2 ANQGSEA. V was pared by 2 bases and J by 6 bases, with 7 bases of the junction left unmatched. The CDR3 DNA is TGCAGCGTTGAACCGCGACAGGGGGCCGGCGAGCAGTACCTC. Amino acid sequence: CSVEPRQGAGEQYL.

This chain uses TRBV6-6 with TRBJ1-1, with TRBD1 matching over 7 bases. The V gene's germline CDR1 is MNHNY and CDR2 SVGAGI (reference sequence). Trimming cost V 2 bases and J 6 bases; bases outside gene matches: 0. This CDR3 is built from 12 residues. The CDR3 spells CASSYGTAEAFF. In DNA, the CDR3 is TGTGCCAGCAGTTACGGGACAGCTGAAGCTTTCTTT.

The chain carries TRBV6-1 and TRBJ2-7; D is unclear. Between the trimmed V and J ends, which lost 3 bases and 2 bases, there was a span of 8 bases. The CDR3 loop spans 13 amino acids. The V gene's germline CDR1 is MNHNS and CDR2 SASEGT. CDR3 DNA: TGTGCCAGCAGTGATAGGGCCCCCTACGAGCAGTACTTC. Protein product: CASSDRAPYEQYF.

The chain has TRBV29-1 and TRBJ2-1; D remains ambiguous. The CDR3 length is 15 residues. Germline V lookup: CDR1 SQVTM, CDR2 ANQGSEA. Trimming took off 7 bases at V and 0 bases at J, with 16 bases between the two ends. DNA of the CDR3: TGCAGCGCCCACCCCTGGGCTGGCTCCTACAATGAGCAGTTCTTC. It specifies CSAHPWAGSYNEQFF.

The sample holds one count of this clone. The chain combines TRBV10-2 with TRBJ2-2, with 7 bases identical to TRBD2. This CDR3 region has 13 residues. Germline lookup yields CDR1 WSHSY and CDR2 SAAADI. V gave up 7 bases and J gave up 6 bases; unmatched junction bases: 5. The CDR3 sequence is CASNGLGAGELFF. For the CDR3, the DNA is TGCGCCAGCAATGGACTAGGGGCCGGGGAGCTGTTTTTT.

The rearrangement uses TRBV19 and TRBJ1-2; D ambiguous. CDR1 and CDR2 (germline): LNHDA, SQIVND (reference sequence). V lost 7 bases to trimming and J lost 4 bases, with 22 bases between them. The CDR3 length is 16 residues. The chain's CDR3 is CASKAVGSAVGYGYTF. As DNA, the CDR3 is TGTGCCAGTAAGGCCGTTGGCAGCGCAGTCGGCTATGGCTACACCTTC. The complete variable domain, with remaining parts taken from reference TRBV19 and TRBJ1-2, reads DGGITQSPKYLFRKEGQNVTLSCEQNLNHDAMYWYRQDPGQGLRLIYYSQIVNDFQKGDIAEGYSVSREKKESFPLTVTSAQKNPTAFYLCASKAVGSAVGYGYTFGSGTRLTVV.

The chain is built from TRBV11-2 and TRBJ2-2; 7 nucleotides line up with TRBD1. This CDR3 comprises 15 residues. Trimming cost V 8 bases and J 3 bases; bases outside gene matches: 9. CDR1 is SGHAT and CDR2 is FQNNGV in the germline V gene. The CDR3 DNA follows: TGTGCCAGCCCCCGAACAGGGGTATACACCGGGGAGCTGTTTTTT. It is translated as CASPRTGVYTGELFF.

This chain connects TRBV30 to TRBJ2-7; D is undetermined. Germline V lookup: CDR1 GTSNPN, CDR2 SVGIG (reference sequence). Trimming took off 6 bases at V and 3 bases at J, with 15 bases between the two ends. CDR3 size: 13 residues. The CDR3 sequence: CACLNLPLYEQYF. The CDR3 DNA follows: TGTGCCTGCCTCAACTTGCCACTCTACGAGCAGTACTTC.

The chain has TRBV19 and TRBJ2-2, with 7 bases aligning to TRBD1. Germline lookup yields CDR1 LNHDA and CDR2 SQIVND (reference sequence). V gave up 6 bases and J gave up 7 bases; unmatched junction bases: 8. The CDR3 has 14 residues. Written as DNA, the CDR3 is TGTGCCAGTAGCGAGACAGGGCGGTACGGGGAGCTGTTTTTT. This translates into CASSETGRYGELFF.

This clone was seen once. The chain links TRBV6-5 to TRBJ2-1; D is possibly TRBD1 (5 bases). Between the trimmed V and J ends, which lost 6 bases and 5 bases, there was a span of 17 bases. CDR1 and CDR2 (germline): MNHEY, SVGAGI. The CDR3 extends over 15 amino acids. CDR3 DNA: TGTGCCAGCAGCCTTGGGGCTCCTGCCAACAATGAGCAGTTCTTC. This encodes CASSLGAPANNEQFF.

The rearrangement uses TRBV11-2 and TRBJ2-5, with a weak D call TRBD1 (6 bases). V was clipped by 2 bases and J by 3 bases, with 19 bases between them. Looked up from germline, CDR1 is SGHAT and CDR2 is FQNNGV. CDR3 size: 17 residues. CDR3 in DNA: TGTGCCAGCAGCTTAATCAGGTCAGGACAGAGAAAAGAGACCCAGTACTTC. Translated: CASSLIRSGQRKETQYF.

This rearrangement joins TRBV7-8 to TRBJ2-1; no definite D call. V was shortened by 0 bases and J by 9 bases, with 18 bases between the two germline ends. This CDR3 spans 16 amino acids. Germline-derived CDR1 and CDR2 are SGHVS and FQNEAQ. CDR3 DNA sequence: TGTGCCAGCAGCTTAGCAGTCCCTGGTTCAGGTGCTGAGCAGTTCTTC. Translation gives CASSLAVPGSGAEQFF.

V is TRBV10-3 and J is TRBJ1-4; 12 positions agree with TRBD1. Germline V lookup: CDR1 ENHRY, CDR2 SYGVKD. J gave up 1 base and V 10 bases, and 7 bases lay outside the gene matches. CDR3 size: 16 residues. CDR3 nucleotides: TGTGCCACGAGAAGGGACAGGGGGCAAACTAATGAAAAACTGTTTTTT. Translation: CATRRDRGQTNEKLFF.